This T cell receptor beta chain was obtained from a study of T-cell reconstitution after alpha-beta-depleted transplantation in children. This CDR3 spans 17 amino acids. The ends lost 3 bases at V and 2 bases at J; junction bases unmatched: 11. The germline gives CDR1 SGHRS, CDR2 YFSETQ. Molecular barcoding with unique molecular identifiers was used for the TCRbeta library. TCRdb fed the PCR reads into MiXCR, producing one record per CDR3 protein. This sample has hundreds of thousands of distinct CDR3 sequences, with about 9.5% found just once. Sample: PBMCs from the stem cell graft donor, taken from the stem cell graft. The sequence was obtained from a human donor who donated a stem cell graft to a child with acute lymphoblastic leukemia. The chain recombines TRBV5-1 with TRBJ2-3; 8 bases map to TRBD1. This CDR3 is CASSSLLPGQVTDTQYF. CDR3 coding DNA: TGCGCCAGCAGCTCATTACTACCGGGACAGGTCACAGATACGCAGTATTTT.